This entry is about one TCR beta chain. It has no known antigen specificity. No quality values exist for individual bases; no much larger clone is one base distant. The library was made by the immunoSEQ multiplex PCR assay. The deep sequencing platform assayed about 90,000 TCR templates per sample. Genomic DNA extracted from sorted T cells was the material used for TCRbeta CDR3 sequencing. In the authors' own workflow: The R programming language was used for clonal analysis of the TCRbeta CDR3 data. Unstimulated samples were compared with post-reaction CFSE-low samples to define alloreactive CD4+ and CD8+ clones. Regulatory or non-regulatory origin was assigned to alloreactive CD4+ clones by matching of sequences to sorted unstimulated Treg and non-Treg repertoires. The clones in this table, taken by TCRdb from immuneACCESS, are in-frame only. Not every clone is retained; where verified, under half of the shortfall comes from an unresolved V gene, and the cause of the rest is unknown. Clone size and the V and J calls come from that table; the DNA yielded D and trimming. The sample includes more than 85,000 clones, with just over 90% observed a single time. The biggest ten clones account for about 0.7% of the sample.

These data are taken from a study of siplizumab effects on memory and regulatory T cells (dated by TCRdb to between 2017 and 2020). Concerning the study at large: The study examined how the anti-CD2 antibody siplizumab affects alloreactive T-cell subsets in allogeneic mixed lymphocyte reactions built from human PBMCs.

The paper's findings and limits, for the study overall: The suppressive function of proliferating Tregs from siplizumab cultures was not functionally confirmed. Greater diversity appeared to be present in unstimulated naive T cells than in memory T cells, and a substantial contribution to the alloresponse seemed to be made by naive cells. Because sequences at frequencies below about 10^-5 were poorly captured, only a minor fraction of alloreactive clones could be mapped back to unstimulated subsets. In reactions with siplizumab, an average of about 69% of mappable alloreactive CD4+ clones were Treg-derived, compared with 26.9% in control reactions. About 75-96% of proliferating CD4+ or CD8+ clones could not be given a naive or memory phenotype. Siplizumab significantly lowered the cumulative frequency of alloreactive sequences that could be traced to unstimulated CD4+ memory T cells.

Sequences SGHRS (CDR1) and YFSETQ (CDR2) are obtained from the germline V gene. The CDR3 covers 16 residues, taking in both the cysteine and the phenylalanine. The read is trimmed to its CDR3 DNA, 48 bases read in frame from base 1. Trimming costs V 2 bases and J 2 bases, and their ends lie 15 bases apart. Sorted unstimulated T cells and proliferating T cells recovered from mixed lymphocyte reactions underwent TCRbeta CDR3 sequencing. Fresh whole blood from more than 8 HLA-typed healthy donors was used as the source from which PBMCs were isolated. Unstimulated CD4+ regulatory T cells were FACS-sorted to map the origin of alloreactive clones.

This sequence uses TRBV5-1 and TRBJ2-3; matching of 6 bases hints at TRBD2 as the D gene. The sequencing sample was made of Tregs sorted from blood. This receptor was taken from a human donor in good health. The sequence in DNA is TGCGCCAGCAGCTTCCCCAAGGGACTTTCCACAGATACGCAGTATTTT. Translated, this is CASSFPKGLSTDTQYF.